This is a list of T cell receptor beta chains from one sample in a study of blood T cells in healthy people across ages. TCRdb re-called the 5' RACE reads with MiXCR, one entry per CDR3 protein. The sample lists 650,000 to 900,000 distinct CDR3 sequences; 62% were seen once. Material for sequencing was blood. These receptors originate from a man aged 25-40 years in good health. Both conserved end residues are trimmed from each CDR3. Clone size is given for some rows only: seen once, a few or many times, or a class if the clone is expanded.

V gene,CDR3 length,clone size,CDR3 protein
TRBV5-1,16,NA,ASRGPGILVSGANVLT
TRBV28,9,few,ASSLGTGRY
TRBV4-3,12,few,ASGTSGVPVTQY
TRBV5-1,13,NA,ASSFMSGGPETQY
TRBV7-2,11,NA,ASEGTGGYEQY
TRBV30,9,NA,AWMNRKEAF
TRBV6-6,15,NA,ASETKPRRTQQETQY
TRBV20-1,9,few,SAAYTDTQY
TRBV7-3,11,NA,ASSEQGWETQY
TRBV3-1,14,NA,ASSQVRSRRGETQY
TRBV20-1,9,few,SATGTPGYT
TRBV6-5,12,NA,ASTPTGRGNEQF